This T cell receptor (beta chain) stems from a study of human T cells and chemical hapten exposure. Study-level findings and limits: No change in TCRs above 1 in 1000 frequency was produced by DPC sensitization.

Time point denoted: patch test 3, about 24 weeks after DPC sensitization. Treatment indicated: therapeutic diphenylcyclopropenone sensitization with weekly scalp DPC. Someone pulled total RNA out of unfractionated whole blood. The CDR3 loop spans 15 amino acids. The V gene lost 5 bases and the J gene lost 10 bases, with 22 bases spanning the gap. Germline V gene lookup returns CDR1 SGHRS and CDR2 YFSETQ. The library tagged each cDNA molecule with unique molecular identifiers. TCRdb processed the RACE reads anew with MiXCR; each CDR3 protein has one entry. Among some 36,000 distinct CDR3 sequences, roughly 9.5% were seen once, and the ten largest hold 20% to 30%. This clonotype was recorded at least ten times. Its antigen is not known.

The sequence derives from a man aged 50 to 60 with alopecia areata. Some clones in this sample may be carry-over from other donors' samples. The chain is built from TRBV5-1 and TRBJ2-1; weak D call: TRBD2 (6 bases). Sequenced material: whole blood, taken in connection with sensitization to the hapten diphenylcyclopropenone (DPC). DNA of the CDR3: TGCGCCAGCAGTCCCGCCCGGGAGAAACCGAGAGAGCAGTTCTTC. The encoded protein is CASSPAREKPREQFF.